Presented here are 17 T cell receptor beta chains from one specimen sequenced in a study of siplizumab effects on memory and regulatory T cells. Method: immunoSEQ multiplex PCR; TCRdb's copy keeps in-frame clones and lacks some. In the table there are 50,000 to 75,000 clones, 70% to 85% of which are singletons. The sample comprised memory CD4+ T cells sorted from blood. These receptors came from a human donor in good health.

V and J are TRBV7-9 and TRBJ2-5; D call uncertain. The CDR3 consists of 11 residues. Trimming pared 5 bases from V and 2 bases from J, leaving 3 bases between. In germline, CDR1 is SEHNR, CDR2 FQNEAQ (reference sequence). The CDR3 is CASSQQETQYF. DNA of the CDR3: TGTGCCAGCAGCCAACAAGAGACCCAGTACTTC.

The V and J genes are TRBV5-1 and TRBJ2-1; 11 nucleotides line up with TRBD1. This CDR3 comprises 15 residues. The V segment lost 4 bases and the J segment 2 bases; nucleotides outside the gene matches: 2. CDR1 and CDR2 from the germline V gene are SGHRS and YFSETQ. The CDR3 reads CASSRTGGPYNEQFF. The CDR3 DNA sequence: TGCGCCAGCAGCAGGACAGGGGGCCCCTACAATGAGCAGTTCTTC.

The chain employs TRBV6-6 and TRBJ1-2; 7 nucleotides align to TRBD1. CDR1 is MNHNY and CDR2 is SVGAGI in the germline V gene (reference sequence). Trimming cost V 4 bases and J 2 bases; bases outside gene matches: 4. The CDR3 has 14 amino acids. CDR3 in DNA: TGTGCCAGCAGTTCCGGGACAGTCAACTATGGCTACACCTTC. Amino acid sequence: CASSSGTVNYGYTF.

The J gene is TRBJ2-5, the V gene TRBV6-6; 7 bases match TRBD2. After removal of 8 bases from V and 5 bases from J, the junction contained 14 bases not matched to a gene. The CDR3 is 15 residues long. Germline V lookup: CDR1 MNHNY, CDR2 SVGAGI (reference sequence). CDR3 amino acids: CASRGREGSKETQYF. The CDR3 DNA sequence: TGTGCCAGCCGTGGAAGGGAGGGCAGTAAGGAGACCCAGTACTTC.

This chain links TRBV7-8 with TRBJ2-3; TRBD1 agrees at 7 bases. This CDR3 contains 14 residues. The junction had 8 bases not matched to a gene; V was cut back by 3 bases and J by 8 bases. Germline CDR1 is SGHVS and CDR2 is FQNEAQ. CDR3 bases: TGTGCCAGCAGCTTTGAAGGGGGCGACAGTACGCAGTATTTT. This codes for CASSFEGGDSTQYF. The complete variable domain, with remaining parts taken from reference TRBV7-8 and TRBJ2-3, reads GAGVSQSPRYKVAKRGQDVALRCDPISGHVSLFWYQQALGQGPEFLTYFQNEAQLDKSGLPSDRFFAERPEGSVSTLKIQRTQQEDSAVYLCASSFEGGDSTQYFGPGTRLTVL.

The CDR3 is CASSQEGQQNIQYF. The CDR3 bases are TGCGCCAGCAGCCAAGAGGGGCAACAAAACATTCAGTACTTC. The genes are TRBV4-3 and TRBJ2-4; tentatively, D is TRBD1 (5 bases). The CDR3 sequence is 14 residues long. The V gene's germline CDR1 is LGHNA and CDR2 YSLEER. Trimming removed 0 bases from V and 5 bases from J, with 8 bases in between.

V is TRBV28 and J is TRBJ2-7; D gene uncertain. CDR1 MDHEN and CDR2 SYDVKM come from the germline V gene. The V end was cut by 4 bases, the J end by 6 bases, with 7 bases between. This CDR3 has 11 amino acids. In DNA, the CDR3 is TGTGCCAGCAGTTCCGGGCCCGAGCAGTACTTC. Protein: CASSSGPEQYF.

V is TRBV4-1 and J is TRBJ2-3, with TRBD2 identical over 11 bases. Germline trimming cut 4 bases from V and 2 bases from J; bases unmatched to any gene: 5. CDR3 length: 16 residues. The V gene's germline CDR1 is MGHRA and CDR2 YSYEKL. CDR3: CASSLAGGRPTDTQYF. Written as DNA, the CDR3 is TGCGCCAGCAGCCTAGCGGGGGGGAGACCCACAGATACGCAGTATTTT.

The gene calls are TRBV7-9 and TRBJ2-3; D is ambiguous. The V end was cut by 4 bases, the J end by 1 base, with 3 bases between. The CDR3 runs 12 residues. CDR1 and CDR2 from the germline V gene are SEHNR and FQNEAQ (reference sequence). CDR3 nucleotide sequence: TGTGCCAGCAGCTCGGGCACAGATACGCAGTATTTT. Amino acids: CASSSGTDTQYF.

V and J are TRBV5-1 and TRBJ1-6; D perhaps matches TRBD1 (5 bases). The CDR3 runs 15 residues. Trimming cost V 4 bases and J 8 bases, with 16 bases left between them. Germline lookup yields CDR1 SGHRS and CDR2 YFSETQ. The CDR3 DNA follows: TGCGCCAGCAGCGTCTCCGGGACCGAGGATTCACCCCTCCACTTT. This gives the protein CASSVSGTEDSPLHF. The entire variable domain, with the rest obtained from reference TRBV5-1 and TRBJ1-6, is as follows: KAGVTQTPRYLIKTRGQQVTLSCSPISGHRSVSWYQQTPGQGLQFLFEYFSETQRNKGNFPGRFSGRQFSNSRSEMNVSTLELGDSALYLCASSVSGTEDSPLHFGNGTRLTVT.

The gene calls are TRBV29-1 and TRBJ1-1, with 7 nucleotides matching TRBD1. Germline CDR1 and CDR2: SQVTM and ANQGSEA. V lost 6 bases, J lost 1 base, and 2 bases stayed unmatched. The CDR3 covers 12 residues. Here the CDR3 reads CSVGQWNTEAFF. CDR3 bases: TGCAGCGTGGGACAGTGGAACACTGAAGCTTTCTTT.

CDR3 in DNA: TGTGCCACCAGCCAAGGGAACGACTATGGCTACACCTTC. Translation gives CATSQGNDYGYTF. The rearrangement uses TRBV15 and TRBJ1-2; no definite D call. This CDR3 contains 13 residues. With 5 bases removed from V and 3 bases from J, the gap between germline ends came to 10 bases. Germline CDR1 reads LNHNV; CDR2 reads YYDKDF (reference sequence).

V is TRBV7-3 and J is TRBJ1-1, with D maybe TRBD1 (6 bases). There are 13 residues in the CDR3. Trimming pared 3 bases from V and 4 bases from J, leaving 9 bases between. Germline-derived CDR1 and CDR2 are SGHTA and FQGTGA. CDR3 amino acids: CASSFGTSTEAFF. CDR3 DNA: TGTGCCAGCAGCTTTGGGACAAGCACTGAAGCTTTCTTT.

The table lists this clone with a count of one. This chain joins TRBV4-3 and TRBJ2-3; D gene unclear. V was shortened by 0 bases and J by 1 base, with 2 bases between the two germline ends. The germline V gene has CDR1 LGHNA and CDR2 YSLEER. The CDR3 has 13 amino acids. For the CDR3, the DNA is TGCGCCAGCAGCCAAGAGGGCACAGATACGCAGTATTTT. Translated, it gives CASSQEGTDTQYF.

On this clone: This specimen includes other DNA sequences encoding the same CDR3. This chain links TRBV5-1 with TRBJ2-5; the match to TRBD2 covers 14 bases. From germline, CDR1 is SGHRS and CDR2 YFSETQ. CDR3 length: 15 amino acids. V lost 4 bases, J lost 2 bases, and 1 base stayed unmatched. The chain's CDR3 is CASSRTSGGQETQYF. The CDR3 DNA reads TGCGCCAGCAGCCGGACTAGCGGGGGGCAAGAGACCCAGTACTTC.

This CDR3 is CATPVTDRNQPQHF. The CDR3 DNA is TGTGCCACCCCAGTAACCGATCGCAATCAGCCCCAGCATTTT. This chain links TRBV6-5 with TRBJ1-5; no firm D call. Germline V gene sequence: CDR1 MNHEY, CDR2 SVGAGI. This CDR3 contains 14 residues. Trimming left V 10 bases short and J 2 bases short, with 15 bases between.

The rearrangement joins TRBV4-1 to TRBJ1-6; 7 bases line up with TRBD1. CDR1 and CDR2 (germline): MGHRA, YSYEKL. CDR3 size: 15 residues. J was trimmed by 12 bases and V by 0 bases; bases with no gene match: 8. The CDR3 is CASSQEWDRNVPLHF. The CDR3 bases are TGCGCCAGCAGCCAAGAATGGGACAGAAATGTACCCCTCCACTTT.